These 7 T cell receptor beta chains originate from one sample sequenced in a study of blood T cell repertoires in COVID-19. Some clones are missing from TCRdb's copy, which holds only in-frame ones; the method was immunoSEQ multiplex PCR. The repertoire consists of more than 300,000 clones, with 88% occurring once and the leading ten covering around 1.2%. The specimen sequenced was PBMCs or T cells enriched from blood (not recorded which). These receptors were taken from a young woman who had recovered from COVID-19.

The gene calls are TRBV4-1 and TRBJ1-2; 12 bases align to TRBD1. This CDR3 has 15 amino acids. V shed 0 bases, J shed 4 bases, and the junction held 0 bases outside the gene matches. CDR1 MGHRA and CDR2 YSYEKL come from the germline V gene. CDR3 sequence: CASSQEGQGAYGYTF. The CDR3 nucleotides read TGCGCCAGCAGCCAAGAGGGACAGGGGGCCTATGGCTACACCTTC.

The chain employs TRBV6-6 and TRBJ1-1; D perhaps matches TRBD1 (6 bases). The CDR3 loop spans 14 amino acids. The germline gives CDR1 MNHNY, CDR2 SVGAGI (reference sequence). Between the trimmed V and J ends, which lost 8 bases and 3 bases, there was a span of 16 bases. The CDR3: CASGGGLGDTEAFF. The CDR3 coding sequence is TGTGCCAGCGGCGGGGGCCTTGGGGACACTGAAGCTTTCTTT.

Of note for this clone: Other DNA sequences of this sample code for an identical CDR3. This rearrangement joins TRBV9 to TRBJ2-2; 7 bases match TRBD1. The J segment lost 0 bases and the V segment lost 2 bases, leaving 1 base of the junction unmatched. The CDR3 consists of 15 residues. The V gene's germline CDR1 is SGDLS and CDR2 YYNGEE. CDR3 coding DNA: TGTGCCAGCAGCGTGACAGGGTCGAACACCGGGGAGCTGTTTTTT. Translation gives CASSVTGSNTGELFF.

This chain joins TRBV7-3 and TRBJ2-1; 12 nucleotides match TRBD1. The CDR3 covers 15 residues. V lost 5 bases, J lost 6 bases, and 5 bases stayed unmatched. Germline V gives CDR1 SGHTA, CDR2 FQGTGA. The CDR3 coding sequence is TGTGCCAGCAGCCTGGGACAGGGGGCGCCCAATGAGCAGTTCTTC. This encodes CASSLGQGAPNEQFF.

The chain carries TRBV7-2 and TRBJ2-2, with D possibly being TRBD1 (6 bases). The germline V gene encodes CDR1 SGHTA and CDR2 FQGNSA. V dropped 1 base and J dropped 4 bases, with 13 bases sitting between them. This CDR3 contains 16 residues. CDR3 sequence: CASSLVVGASTGELFF. Written as DNA, the CDR3 is TGTGCCAGCAGCTTAGTAGTGGGGGCTTCCACCGGGGAGCTGTTTTTT.

This rearrangement joins TRBV7-2 to TRBJ1-6, with 7 bases matching TRBD1. Germline V gene sequence: CDR1 SGHTA, CDR2 FQGNSA. The CDR3 consists of 15 residues. J gave up 6 bases and V 3 bases, and 5 bases lay outside the gene matches. CDR3 region: CASSFSGTVNSPLHF. CDR3 coding DNA: TGTGCCAGCAGCTTCTCCGGGACAGTTAATTCACCCCTCCACTTT.

The chain is built from TRBV12-5 and TRBJ1-1, with D uncertain. V lost 0 bases and J 0 bases, leaving 11 bases between the germline ends. This CDR3 contains 16 residues. Germline-derived CDR1 and CDR2 are LGHNT and FRNRAP. CDR3 in DNA: TGTGCTAGTGGTTTGGTACACAACAGCATGAACACTGAAGCTTTCTTT. Amino acid sequence: CASGLVHNSMNTEAFF.